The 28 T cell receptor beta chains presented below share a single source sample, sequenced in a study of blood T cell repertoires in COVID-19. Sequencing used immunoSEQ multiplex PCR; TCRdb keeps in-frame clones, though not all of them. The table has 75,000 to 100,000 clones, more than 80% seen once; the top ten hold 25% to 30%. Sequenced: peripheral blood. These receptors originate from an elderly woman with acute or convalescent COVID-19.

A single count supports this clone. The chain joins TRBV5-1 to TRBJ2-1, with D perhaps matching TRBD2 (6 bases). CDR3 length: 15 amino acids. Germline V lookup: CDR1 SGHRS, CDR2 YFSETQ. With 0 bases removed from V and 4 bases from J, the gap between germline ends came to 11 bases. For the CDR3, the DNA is TGCGCCAGCAGCTTGGACGGGACTCCATACAATGAGCAGTTCTTC. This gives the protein CASSLDGTPYNEQFF.

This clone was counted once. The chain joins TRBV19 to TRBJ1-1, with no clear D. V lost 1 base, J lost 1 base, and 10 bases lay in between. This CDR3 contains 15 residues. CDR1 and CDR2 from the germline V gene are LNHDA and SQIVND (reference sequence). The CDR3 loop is CASSIGRNTNTEAFF. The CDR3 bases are TGTGCCAGTAGTATAGGGCGGAACACGAACACTGAAGCTTTCTTT. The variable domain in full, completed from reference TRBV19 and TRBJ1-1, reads DGGITQSPKYLFRKEGQNVTLSCEQNLNHDAMYWYRQDPGQGLRLIYYSQIVNDFQKGDIAEGYSVSREKKESFPLTVTSAQKNPTAFYLCASSIGRNTNTEAFFGQGTRLTVV.

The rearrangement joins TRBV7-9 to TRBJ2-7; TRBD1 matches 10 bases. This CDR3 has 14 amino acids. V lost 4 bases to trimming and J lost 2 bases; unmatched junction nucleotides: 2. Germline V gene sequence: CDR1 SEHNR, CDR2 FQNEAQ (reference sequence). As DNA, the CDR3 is TGTGCCAGCAGCTCGGGACAGGGGACCTACGAGCAGTACTTC. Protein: CASSSGQGTYEQYF.

The CDR3 coding sequence is TGTGCCATCAGTGAGCGGGAGGGGGTTTACAATGAGCAGTTCTTC. Its translation is CAISEREGVYNEQFF. The chain joins TRBV10-3 to TRBJ2-1, with 8 bases matching TRBD2. With V trimmed by 2 bases and J by 4 bases, 4 bases remained unmatched. This CDR3 has 15 amino acids. The V gene's germline CDR1 is ENHRY and CDR2 SYGVKD.

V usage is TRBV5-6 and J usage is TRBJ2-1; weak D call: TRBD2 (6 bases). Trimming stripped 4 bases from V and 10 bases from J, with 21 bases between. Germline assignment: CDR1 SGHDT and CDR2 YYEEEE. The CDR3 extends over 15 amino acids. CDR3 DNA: TGTGCCAGCAGCCGGTACTGGGACTCCCCCGGCGAGCAGTTCTTC. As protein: CASSRYWDSPGEQFF.

The chain's CDR3 is CASSVGGYQETQYF. CDR3 in DNA: TGTGCCAGCAGCGTAGGGGGCTACCAAGAGACCCAGTACTTC. V is TRBV9 and J is TRBJ2-5; possible D gene TRBD1, 5 bases. The CDR3 totals 14 residues. Germline V gives CDR1 SGDLS, CDR2 YYNGEE. V gave up 0 bases and J gave up 0 bases, with 6 bases separating them.

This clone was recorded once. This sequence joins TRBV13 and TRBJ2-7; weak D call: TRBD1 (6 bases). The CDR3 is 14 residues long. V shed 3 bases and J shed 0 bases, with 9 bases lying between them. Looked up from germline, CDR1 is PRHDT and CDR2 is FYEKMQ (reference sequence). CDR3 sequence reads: CASSFGDNSYEQYF. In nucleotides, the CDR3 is TGTGCCAGCAGCTTTGGGGACAACTCCTACGAGCAGTACTTC.

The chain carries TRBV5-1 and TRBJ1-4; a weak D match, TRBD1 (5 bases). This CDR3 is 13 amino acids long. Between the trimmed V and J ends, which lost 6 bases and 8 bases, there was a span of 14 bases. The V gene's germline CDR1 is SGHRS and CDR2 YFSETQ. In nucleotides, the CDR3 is TGCGCCAGCACCCCCGGAGGGGTAGAAAAACTGTTTTTT. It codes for CASTPGGVEKLFF.

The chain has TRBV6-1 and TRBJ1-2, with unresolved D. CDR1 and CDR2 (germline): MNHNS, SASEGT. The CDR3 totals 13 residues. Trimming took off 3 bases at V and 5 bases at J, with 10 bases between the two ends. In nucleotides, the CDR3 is TGTGCCAGCAGTGACACCAGGTGGTATGGCTACACCTTC. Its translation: CASSDTRWYGYTF.

The CDR3 nucleotides read TGTGCCAGCAGCTTGGCCGCTCTTTTAGACTACAATGAGCAGTTCTTC. Translating it yields CASSLAALLDYNEQFF. The rearrangement uses TRBV5-4 and TRBJ2-1; D remains ambiguous. From germline, CDR1 is SGHNT and CDR2 YYREEE (reference sequence). Trimming left V 0 bases short and J 3 bases short, with 13 bases between. This CDR3 region has 16 residues.

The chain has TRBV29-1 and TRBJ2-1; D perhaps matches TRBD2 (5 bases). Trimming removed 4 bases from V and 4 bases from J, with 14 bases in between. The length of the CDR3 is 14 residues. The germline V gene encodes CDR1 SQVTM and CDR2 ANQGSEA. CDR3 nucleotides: TGCAGCGTTGGTGACGCTACGGGATACAATGAGCAGTTCTTC. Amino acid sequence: CSVGDATGYNEQFF.

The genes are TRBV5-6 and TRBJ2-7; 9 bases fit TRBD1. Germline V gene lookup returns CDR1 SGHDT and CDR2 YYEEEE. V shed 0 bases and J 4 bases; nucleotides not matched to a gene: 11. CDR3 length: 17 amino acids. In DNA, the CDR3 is TGTGCCAGCAGCTTGGATTTCGGGACAGGGTTTTCGTACGAGCAGTACTTC. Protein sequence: CASSLDFGTGFSYEQYF.

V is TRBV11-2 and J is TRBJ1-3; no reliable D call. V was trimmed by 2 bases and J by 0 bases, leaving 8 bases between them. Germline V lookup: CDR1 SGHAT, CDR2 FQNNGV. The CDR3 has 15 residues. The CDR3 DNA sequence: TGTGCCAGCAGCTTACAGATTTCCTCTGGAAACACCATATATTTT. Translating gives CASSLQISSGNTIYF.

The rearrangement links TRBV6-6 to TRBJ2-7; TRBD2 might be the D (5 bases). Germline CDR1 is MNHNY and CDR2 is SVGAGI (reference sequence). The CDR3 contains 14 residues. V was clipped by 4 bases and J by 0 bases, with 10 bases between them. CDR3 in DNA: TGTGCCAGCAGTTGGGAGTTGGTCTCCTACGAGCAGTACTTC. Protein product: CASSWELVSYEQYF.

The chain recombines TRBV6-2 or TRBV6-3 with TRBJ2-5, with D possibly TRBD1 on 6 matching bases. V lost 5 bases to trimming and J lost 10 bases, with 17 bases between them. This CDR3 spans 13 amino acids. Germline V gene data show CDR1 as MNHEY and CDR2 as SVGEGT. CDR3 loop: CASSGTLGQVQYF. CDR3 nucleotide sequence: TGTGCCAGCAGTGGGACACTTGGTCAAGTCCAGTACTTC.

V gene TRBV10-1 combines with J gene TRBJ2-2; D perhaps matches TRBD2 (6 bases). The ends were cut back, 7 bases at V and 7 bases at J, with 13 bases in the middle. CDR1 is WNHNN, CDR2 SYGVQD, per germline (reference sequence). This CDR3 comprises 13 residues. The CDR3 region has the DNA TGCGCCAGCAAAGCCCGGGGGATCGGGGAGCTGTTTTTT. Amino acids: CASKARGIGELFF.

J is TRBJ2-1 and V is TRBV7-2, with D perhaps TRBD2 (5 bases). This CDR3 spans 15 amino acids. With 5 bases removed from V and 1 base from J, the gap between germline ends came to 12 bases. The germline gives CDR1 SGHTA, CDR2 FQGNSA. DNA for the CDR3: TGTGCCAGCAGCCCTGAGGGTTTGTCCTACAATGAGCAGTTCTTC. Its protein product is CASSPEGLSYNEQFF. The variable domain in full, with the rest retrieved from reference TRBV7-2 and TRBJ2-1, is GAGVSQSPSNKVTEKGKDVELRCDPISGHTALYWYRQSLGQGLEFLIYFQGNSAPDKSGLPSDRFSAERTGGSVSTLTIQRTQQEDSAVYLCASSPEGLSYNEQFFGPGTRLTVL.

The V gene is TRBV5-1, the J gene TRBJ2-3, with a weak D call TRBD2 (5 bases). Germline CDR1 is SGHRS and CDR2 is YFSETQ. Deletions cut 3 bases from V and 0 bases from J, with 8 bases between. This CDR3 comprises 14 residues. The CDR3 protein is CASSSLASTDTQYF. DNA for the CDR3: TGCGCCAGCAGCTCCCTAGCTAGCACAGATACGCAGTATTTT.

The CDR3 coding sequence is TGCGCCAGCAGCCAATTCCCCGGACGGGGGAAAGAGCAGTTCTTC. Translation gives CASSQFPGRGKEQFF. This chain connects TRBV4-1 to TRBJ2-1, with D perhaps matching TRBD2 (6 bases). Between the trimmed V and J ends, which lost 2 bases and 10 bases, there was a span of 18 bases. Germline CDR1 MGHRA, CDR2 YSYEKL. The CDR3 is made up of 15 amino acids.

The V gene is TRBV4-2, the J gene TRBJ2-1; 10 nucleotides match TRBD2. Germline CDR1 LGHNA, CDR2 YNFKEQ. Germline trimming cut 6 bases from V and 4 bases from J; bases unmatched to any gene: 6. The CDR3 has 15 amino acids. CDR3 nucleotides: TGTGCCAGCAGACCTCGGACTAGCGGATACAATGAGCAGTTCTTC. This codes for CASRPRTSGYNEQFF.

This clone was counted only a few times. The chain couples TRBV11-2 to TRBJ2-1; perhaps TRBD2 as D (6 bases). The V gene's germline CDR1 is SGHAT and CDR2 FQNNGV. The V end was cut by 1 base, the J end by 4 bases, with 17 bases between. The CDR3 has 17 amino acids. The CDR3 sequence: CASSLAPGTQKYNEQFF. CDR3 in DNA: TGTGCCAGCAGCTTAGCCCCCGGGACTCAAAAATACAATGAGCAGTTCTTC.

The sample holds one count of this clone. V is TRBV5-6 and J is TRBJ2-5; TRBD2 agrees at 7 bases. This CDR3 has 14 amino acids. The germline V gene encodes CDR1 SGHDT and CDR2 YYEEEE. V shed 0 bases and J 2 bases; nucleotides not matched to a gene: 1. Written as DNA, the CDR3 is TGTGCCAGCAGCTTGGGACTAGCACAAGAGACCCAGTACTTC. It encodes CASSLGLAQETQYF.

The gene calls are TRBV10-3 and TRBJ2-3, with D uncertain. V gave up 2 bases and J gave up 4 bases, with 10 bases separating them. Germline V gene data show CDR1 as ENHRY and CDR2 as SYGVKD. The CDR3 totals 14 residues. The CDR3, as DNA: TGTGCCATCAGTGAGGGCCCCAGTGCAGATACGCAGTATTTT. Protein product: CAISEGPSADTQYF.

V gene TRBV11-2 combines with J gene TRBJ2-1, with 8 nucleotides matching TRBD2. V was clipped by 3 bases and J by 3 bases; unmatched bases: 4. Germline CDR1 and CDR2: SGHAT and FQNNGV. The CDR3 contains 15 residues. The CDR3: CASSFASGFYNEQFF. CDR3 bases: TGTGCCAGCAGCTTCGCTAGCGGGTTCTACAATGAGCAGTTCTTC.

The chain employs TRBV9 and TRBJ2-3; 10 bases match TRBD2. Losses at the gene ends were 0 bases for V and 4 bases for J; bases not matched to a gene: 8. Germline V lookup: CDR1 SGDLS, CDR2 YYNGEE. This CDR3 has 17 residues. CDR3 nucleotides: TGTGCCAGCAGCGTAGGACTAGCGGGCGGAGTAGCAGATACGCAGTATTTT. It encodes CASSVGLAGGVADTQYF.

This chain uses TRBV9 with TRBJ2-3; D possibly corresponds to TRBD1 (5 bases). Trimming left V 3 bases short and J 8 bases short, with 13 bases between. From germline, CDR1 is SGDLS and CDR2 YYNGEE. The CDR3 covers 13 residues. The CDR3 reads CASSAQQEGTQYF. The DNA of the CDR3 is TGTGCCAGCAGCGCCCAACAGGAAGGTACGCAGTATTTT.

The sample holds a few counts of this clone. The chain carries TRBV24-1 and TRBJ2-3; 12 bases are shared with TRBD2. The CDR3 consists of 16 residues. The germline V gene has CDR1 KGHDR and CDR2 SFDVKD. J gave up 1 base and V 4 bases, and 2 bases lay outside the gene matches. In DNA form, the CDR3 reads TGTGCCACCAGTGACCCTAGCGGGAGGGGCACAGATACGCAGTATTTT. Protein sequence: CATSDPSGRGTDTQYF.

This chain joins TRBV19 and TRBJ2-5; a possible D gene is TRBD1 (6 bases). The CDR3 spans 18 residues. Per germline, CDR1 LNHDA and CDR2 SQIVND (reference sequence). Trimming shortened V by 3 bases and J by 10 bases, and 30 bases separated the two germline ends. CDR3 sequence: CASSIRVTGSRGPRNQYF. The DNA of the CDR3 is TGTGCCAGTAGTATTCGTGTCACGGGTAGCAGGGGACCCCGGAACCAGTACTTC.